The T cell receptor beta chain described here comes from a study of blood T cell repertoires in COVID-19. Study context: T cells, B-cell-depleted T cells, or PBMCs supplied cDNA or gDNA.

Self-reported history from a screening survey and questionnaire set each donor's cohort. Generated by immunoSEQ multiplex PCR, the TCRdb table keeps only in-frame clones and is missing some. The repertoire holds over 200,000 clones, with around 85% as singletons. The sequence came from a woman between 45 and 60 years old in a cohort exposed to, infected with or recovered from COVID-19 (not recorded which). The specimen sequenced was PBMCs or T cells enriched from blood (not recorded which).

CDR3 in DNA: TGTGCCAGTAGTGTCGGGACAGGGGGAGCCTACAATGAGCAGTTCTTC. Its translation is CASSVGTGGAYNEQFF. The chain is built from TRBV19 and TRBJ2-1, with 11 positions matching TRBD1. Germline-derived CDR1 and CDR2 are LNHDA and SQIVND (reference sequence). CDR3 size: 16 residues. Germline trimming cut 5 bases from V and 2 bases from J; bases unmatched to any gene: 5.